This TCR beta chain was captured by sequencing in a study of cytomegalovirus exposure and HLA in healthy donors. Overall study results and limits: Across donors, presence/absence analyses took sequencing depth to be roughly uniform.

PCR involved 60 Vbeta and 13 Jbeta primers. Assay used: immunoSEQ multiplex PCR; TCRdb lists only in-frame clones, some missing. The sample has 95,000 to 150,000 clones; about 83% are singletons. Remarks on this clone: Its antigen is as yet unknown.

V lost 2 bases to trimming and J lost 4 bases, with 22 bases between them. CDR1 is SGHNT and CDR2 is YYREEE in the germline V gene (reference sequence). CDR3 length equals 18 residues. The clonotype comes from a young man in good health and CMV-seronegative. The rearrangement uses TRBV5-4 and TRBJ1-5; tentative D call: TRBD1 (5 bases). Material for sequencing was PBMCs. CDR3 in DNA: TGTGCCAGCAGCTTTCAGGGCCCTACCATGGGGTTAAATCAGCCCCAGCATTTT. Translating gives CASSFQGPTMGLNQPQHF. The full variable domain, rest sourced from reference TRBV5-4 and TRBJ1-5, is ETGVTQSPTHLIKTRGQQVTLRCSSQSGHNTVSWYQQALGQGPQFIFQYYREEENGRGNFPPRFSGLQFPNYSSELNVNALELDDSALYLCASSFQGPTMGLNQPQHFGDGTRLSIL.